This T cell receptor (beta chain) was documented in a study of early T cells in non-severe SARS-CoV-2 infection. Turning to the study itself: Sequencing targeted bulk RNA from unsorted whole blood, leaving chains unpaired.

This clonotype was counted between two and nine times. Its antigen is still unknown. cDNA molecules, individually, were tagged with unique molecular identifiers. One entry per CDR3 protein, called by TCRdb with MiXCR from the 5' RACE reads. The data contain about 80,000 distinct CDR3 sequences, about an eighth of them seen just once; the ten biggest clones take up roughly 3.1%. Study observations and caveats: A preference for anti-spike CD8 responses marked VDJdb matching, which missed private and CD4 specificities.

Unmatched junction bases numbered 9, after V lost 6 bases and J lost 7 bases. The germline V gene encodes CDR1 SGHRS and CDR2 YFSETQ. The CDR3 covers 14 residues. The sample comprised whole blood. The chain recombines TRBV5-1 with TRBJ1-4; 7 bases are a match to TRBD1. The origin of this receptor is an adult who was a healthcare worker with PCR-confirmed SARS-CoV-2 infection or an uninfected control (not recorded which). CDR3 nucleotides: TGCGCCAGCACCCCAACAGGGGAGGGTGAAAAACTGTTTTTT. Translated: CASTPTGEGEKLFF.